This T cell receptor (beta chain) was identified in a study of T cells after yellow fever vaccination (dated by TCRdb to the late 2010s). Notes on the research overall: The SMART-Seq v4 Ultra Low Input RNA kit was used to prepare libraries from fractions with low cell numbers. Bulk TCR alpha and beta repertoires were sequenced longitudinally to track T-cell clones before and after primary and booster YFV17D yellow fever vaccination. Two healthy male donors, one aged 18 to 30 and one aged 30 to 40 years, made up the cohort. Blood was collected at multiple timepoints before and after primary and secondary immunization, and bulk PBMC replicates and cell subsets were isolated. Summary of the overall study and its limitations: A small fraction of clonotypes showed up in both the CD4 and CD8 compartments, probably as a result of convergent recombination. FACS-sorted repertoires could contain abundant contaminating clonotypes from the bulk population, so computational filtering was required. The secondary T-cell response was found to be weaker but faster than the primary response, with a peak reached on day 5 rather than on day 15. The study included only a couple of donors, which limits how far the findings can be generalized. After the booster, most clones that had expanded after primary vaccination were detected again (roughly 95% of CD4 and under 90% of CD8), suggesting broad maintenance of memory.

As for this clonotype: No much larger clone is present one base from it, and per-base qualities are unavailable.

The sample's treatment or condition, from its label and the paper: live attenuated yellow fever vaccine strain. PBMCs were isolated from peripheral blood using a standard Ficoll-Paque protocol. Epitope-specific CD8 T cells were sorted with a dextramer loaded with the yellow fever NS4B epitope peptide, and anti-CD3 and anti-CD8 staining was applied. TriZol was used to extract RNA from bulk PBMCs, from CD4 and CD8 fractions, and from dextramer-positive and dextramer-negative fractions. The CDR3 numbers 14 residues from cysteine through phenylalanine. The only DNA kept is the CDR3, 42 bases in frame from the first base. V lost 1 base and J lost 3 bases; the stretch between them is 8 bases long. Looking up the germline V gene yields CDR1 KGHDR and CDR2 SFDVKD. TCR cDNA was made using 5'RACE template switching, a step that added a universal primer site and unique molecular identifiers. cDNA synthesis was primed from both the TCR alpha and TCR beta constant segments. Library amplification involved two PCR steps, and the second step added sample barcodes and sequencing adapters. Sequencing of libraries was performed on Illumina HiSeq 2500 (2x100 bp) or NovaSeq (2x150 bp). On the authors' methods: Demultiplexing of reads and collapsing into UMI consensus sequences were performed with MIGEC, and V(D)J alignment was carried out with MiXCR. Using edgeR on replicate PBMC samples, clonotypes were called vaccine-responding if FDR was below 0.01 and the log2 fold change was above 5 up to day 15. Bulk clonotypes were assigned CD4 or CD8 identity according to which sequenced CD4 or CD8 repertoire held them at higher abundance. NS4B-specific clonotypes were defined as those at least 10-fold enriched in dextramer-positive over dextramer-negative fractions; CD4-biased clonotypes were excluded. TCRdb reanalyzed the raw reads on its own, using fastp at Q25 for trimming and MiXCR for clone calling, and kept in-frame beta chains. A single entry per CDR3 protein holds the most common genes and DNA from its merged rows. The V and J calls shown here were made by TCRdb, not taken from the authors' results. The sample contains approximately 85,000 distinct CDR3 sequences, less than 15% of them found a single time. Approximately 25% of the sample comes from the top ten.

This chain is built from TRBV24-1 and TRBJ2-5, with a tentative D gene TRBD2 over 5 matching bases. The sequenced sample was CD8+ T cells not binding an NS4B(214-222) dextramer, sorted from PBMCs, obtained roughly 20 days after the first yellow fever vaccination. In light of the paper, this sample's cell subset or site label describes: NS4B epitope dextramer-negative CD8 T cells. This receptor was identified in a man between 18 and 35 years old who received the YFV17D yellow fever vaccine. The nucleotide sequence is TGTGCCACCAGTGATTTCCGGGGTGAAGAGACCCAGTACTTC. Translated, this is CATSDFRGEETQYF.